The rows below give T cell receptor beta chains drawn from one sample of a study of breast tumors, draining lymph nodes, adjacent tissues. TCRdb reprocessed the multiplex PCR reads with MiXCR, giving one entry per CDR3 protein. The sample lists 150,000 to 200,000 distinct CDR3 sequences, approximately 30% occurring once. The sample comprised axillary lymph node tissue. These receptors were obtained from a female donor with breast cancer. Some clones in this sample may be carry-over from other donors' samples. Both conserved end residues are part of each CDR3. D genes are given only for firm matches. Clone sizes are given selectively: once, few, many, or a class where the clone is expanded.

J | size | D | V | DNA | CDR3
TRBJ1-6 | many | . | TRBV7-2 | TGTGCCAGCAGACTCCCTACCCCGTCGGATTCACCCCTCCACTTT | CASRLPTPSDSPLHF
TRBJ2-1 | many | . | TRBV5-5 | TGTGCCAGCAGCTTAGCTCCGAGCTCCTACAATGAGCAGTTCTTC | CASSLAPSSYNEQFF
TRBJ1-2 | few | TRBD1 | TRBV5-5 | TGTGCCAGCAGCTGGGAACAGGGGAGCTATGGCTGCACCTTC | CASSWEQGSYGCTF
TRBJ1-1 | . | . | TRBV10-3 | TGTGCCACCGCGATGAACACTGAAGCTTTCTTT | CATAMNTEAFF
TRBJ1-2 | medium-sized | TRBD1 | TRBV7-9 | TGTGCCAGCAGCTTAGCGCACAGGGGGTCCTTCTATGGCTACACCTTC | CASSLAHRGSFYGYTF
TRBJ1-2 | . | TRBD1 | TRBV29-1 | TGCAGCGTTGAAAGTGTGTACGGGACAGGGTACTATGGCTACACCTTC | CSVESVYGTGYYGYTF
TRBJ1-4 | . | . | TRBV7-9 | TGTGCCAGCAGCTACTCAACCGGGACAAAAGAAAAACTGTTTTTT | CASSYSTGTKEKLFF
TRBJ2-3 | . | TRBD1 | TRBV7-3 | TGTGCCAGCACTACAGGGGCAACTAGCACAGATACGCAGTATTTT | CASTTGATSTDTQYF
TRBJ2-6 | . | . | TRBV11-3 | TGTGCCAGCAGCTCACCCATTACAGGGTCCGGGGCCAACGTCCTGACTTTC | CASSSPITGSGANVLTF
TRBJ1-2 | once | TRBD1 | TRBV6-1 | TGTGCCAGCAGGGGACAGGGAGTATATGGCTACACCTTC | CASRGQGVYGYTF
TRBJ2-7 | . | . | TRBV6-1 | TGTGCCAGCAGTGAAGGTGGCAGGAGCTCCTACGAGCAGTACTTC | CASSEGGRSSYEQYF
TRBJ2-7 | . | . | TRBV6-4 | TGTGCCGGCAGGGAACAATCCACGGGGATCTACGAGCAGTACTTC | CAGREQSTGIYEQYF
TRBJ2-7 | many | . | TRBV11-2 | TGTGCCAGCAGCTTGGACATTCCGGACGAGCAGTACTTC | CASSLDIPDEQYF
TRBJ2-2 | many | . | TRBV7-3 | TGTGCCAGCAGCTTATACCAGGGCACCGGGGAGCTGTTTTTT | CASSLYQGTGELFF
TRBJ1-2 | many | . | TRBV11-2 | TGTGCCAGCAGCTTAGCGGGGCGGGAGGGCTACACCTTC | CASSLAGREGYTF
TRBJ2-7 | many | TRBD2 | TRBV18 | TGTGCCAGCTCACCACAGGGTAGCGGGAAAAGGGGGCAGTACTTC | CASSPQGSGKRGQYF
TRBJ1-2 | few | . | TRBV6-2/TRBV6-3 | TGTGCCAGCAGTTACCTCGGCAGCAGCTATGGCTACACCTTC | CASSYLGSSYGYTF
TRBJ1-5 | few | . | TRBV28 | TGTGCCAGCAGTGCTTACGGACTTTTGAGCAATCAGCCCCAGCATTTT | CASSAYGLLSNQPQHF
TRBJ2-5 | . | . | TRBV7-2 | TGTGCCAGCAGCCAGGGGATCCAAGAGACCCAGTACTTC | CASSQGIQETQYF
TRBJ1-1 | few | TRBD1 | TRBV29-1 | TGCAGCGTCAGGACAGGGAACACTGAAGCTTTCTTT | CSVRTGNTEAFF
TRBJ2-7 | . | . | TRBV6-5 | TGTGCCAGCAGTCACTCTGGCGCGGGATCATTCGAGCAGTACTTC | CASSHSGAGSFEQYF
TRBJ2-1 | many | TRBD2 | TRBV5-1 | TGCGCCAGCAGCTTGGTAGCGGGCGAGCAGTTCTTC | CASSLVAGEQFF
TRBJ2-2 | many | . | TRBV24-1 | TGTGCCACCAGTGTTCCAGGGAGCACCGGGGAGCTGTTTTTT | CATSVPGSTGELFF
TRBJ1-5 | many | . | TRBV4-2 | TGTGCCAGCAGCCAAGAATCCCCTACAGGGTTAGTCAATCAGCCCCAGCATTTT | CASSQESPTGLVNQPQHF
TRBJ1-5 | many | . | TRBV4-1 | TGCGCCAGCAGCAAGACCCCGGCCGGCAGGGGTGGCAATCAGCCCCAGCATTTT | CASSKTPAGRGGNQPQHF
TRBJ2-5 | many | TRBD2 | TRBV10-3 | TGTGCCATCAGGGGGGCTAGCGGGAGTCAATACCAAGAGACCCAGTACTTC | CAIRGASGSQYQETQYF
TRBJ2-7 | many | . | TRBV7-2 | TGTGCCAGCAGCCGACGTTCCGACGAGCAGTACTTC | CASSRRSDEQYF
TRBJ2-7 | many | . | TRBV7-2 | TGTGCCAGCAGCTTGGGGACTCTCTCCTACGAGCAGTACTTC | CASSLGTLSYEQYF
TRBJ1-6 | . | . | TRBV2 | TGTGCCAGCAGTGGGTCGACCCCTTCAGGTTCACCCCTCCACTTT | CASSGSTPSGSPLHF
TRBJ2-6 | . | . | TRBV5-1 | TGCGCCAGCAGCTTGTCGGGGAACAAGAACACTGAAGCTTTC | CASSLSGNKNTEAF
TRBJ2-7 | . | . | TRBV6-6 | TGTGCCAGCGAGCCCGGGGGTTACGAGCAGTACTTC | CASEPGGYEQYF
TRBJ2-2 | many | . | TRBV2 | TGTGCCAGCAGTGAAAACACCGGGACACTTAACACCGGGGAGCTGTTTTTT | CASSENTGTLNTGELFF
TRBJ1-6 | many | . | TRBV6-5 | TGTGCCAGCAGTCCGGGGGGGACGTATAATTCACCCCTCCACTTT | CASSPGGTYNSPLHF
TRBJ1-1 | once | . | TRBV11-2 | TGTGCCAGCAGCTCAGGGCGGGGTACTGAGGCTTTCTTT | CASSSGRGTEAFF
TRBJ2-3 | many | TRBD2 | TRBV4-2 | TGTGCCAGCAGCCAACAACTAGCGGGCACCACAGATACGCAGTATTTT | CASSQQLAGTTDTQYF
TRBJ1-2 | many | . | TRBV9 | TGTGCCAGCAGCGTAGTAGAGGGAAATGGCTACACCTTC | CASSVVEGNGYTF
TRBJ2-3 | many | . | TRBV24-1 | TGTGCCACCAGTGATTTGCACGGCGGGGACCTGGGGCAGTATTTT | CATSDLHGGDLGQYF
TRBJ1-4 | many | . | TRBV10-3 | TGTGCCATCAAACAGGACAGTGATGAAAAACTGTTTTTT | CAIKQDSDEKLFF
TRBJ1-4 | . | . | TRBV6-5 | TGTGCCAGCAGTTACCGGGGGGTAACTAATGAAAAACTGTTTTTT | CASSYRGVTNEKLFF
TRBJ2-3 | . | TRBD1 | TRBV7-9 | TGTGCCAGCAGCTCCCCCCGGACAGGGGGAAGTGATACGCAGTATTTT | CASSSPRTGGSDTQYF